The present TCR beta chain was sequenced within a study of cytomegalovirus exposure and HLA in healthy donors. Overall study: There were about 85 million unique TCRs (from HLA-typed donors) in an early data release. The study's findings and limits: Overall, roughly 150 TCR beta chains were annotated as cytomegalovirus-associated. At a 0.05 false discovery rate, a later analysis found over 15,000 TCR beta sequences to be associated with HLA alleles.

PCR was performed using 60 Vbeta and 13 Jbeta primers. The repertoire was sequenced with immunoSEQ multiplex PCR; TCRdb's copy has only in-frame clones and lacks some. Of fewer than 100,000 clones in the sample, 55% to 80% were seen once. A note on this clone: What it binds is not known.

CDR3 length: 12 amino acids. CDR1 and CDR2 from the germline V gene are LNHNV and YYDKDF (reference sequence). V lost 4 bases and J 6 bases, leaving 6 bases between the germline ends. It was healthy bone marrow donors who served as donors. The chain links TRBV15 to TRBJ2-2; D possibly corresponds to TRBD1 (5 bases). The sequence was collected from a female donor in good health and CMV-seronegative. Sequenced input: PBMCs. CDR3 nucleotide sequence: TGTGCCACCAGCACAGGGTCCGGGGAGCTGTTTTTT. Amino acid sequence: CATSTGSGELFF.